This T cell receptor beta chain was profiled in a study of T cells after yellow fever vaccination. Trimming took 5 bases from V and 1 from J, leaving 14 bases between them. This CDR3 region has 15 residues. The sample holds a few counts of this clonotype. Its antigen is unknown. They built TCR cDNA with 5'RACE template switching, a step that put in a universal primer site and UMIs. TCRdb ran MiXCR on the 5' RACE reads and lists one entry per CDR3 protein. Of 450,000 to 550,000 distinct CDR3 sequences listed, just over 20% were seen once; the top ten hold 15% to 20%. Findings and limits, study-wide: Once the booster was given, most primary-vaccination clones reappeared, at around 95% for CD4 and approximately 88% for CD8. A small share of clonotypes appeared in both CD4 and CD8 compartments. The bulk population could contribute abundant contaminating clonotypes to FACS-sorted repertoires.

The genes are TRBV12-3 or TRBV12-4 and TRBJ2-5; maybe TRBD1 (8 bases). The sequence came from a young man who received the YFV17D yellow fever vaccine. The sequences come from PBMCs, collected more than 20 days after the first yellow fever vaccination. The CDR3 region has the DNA TGTGCCAGCAGTCGTACAGGGGGGGTCCAAGAGACCCAGTACTTC. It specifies CASSRTGGVQETQYF.